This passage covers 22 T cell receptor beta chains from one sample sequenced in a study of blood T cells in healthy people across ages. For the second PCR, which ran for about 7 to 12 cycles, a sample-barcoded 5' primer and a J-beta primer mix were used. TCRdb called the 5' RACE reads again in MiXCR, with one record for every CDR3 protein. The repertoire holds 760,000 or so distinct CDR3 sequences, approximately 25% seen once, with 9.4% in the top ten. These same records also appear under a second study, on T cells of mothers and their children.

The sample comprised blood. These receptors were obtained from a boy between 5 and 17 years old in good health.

CDR3 region: CASSLGVSSGDTQYF. CDR3 coding DNA: TGTGCCAGCAGCTTAGGTGTCTCGAGCGGCGATACGCAGTATTTT. The rearrangement joins TRBV7-2 to TRBJ2-3, with D possibly matching TRBD2 (5 bases). This CDR3 is 15 amino acids long. V was cut by 1 base and J by 6 bases, with 14 bases left in between. Germline V gives CDR1 SGHTA, CDR2 FQGNSA.

Here the CDR3 DNA reads TGTGCCAGCACCTATGGGGGCGGTCGGAATGAGCAGTTCTTC. Protein product: CASTYGGGRNEQFF. The chain is built from TRBV7-8 and TRBJ2-1, with a weak D call TRBD1 (6 bases). V was shortened by 7 bases and J by 7 bases, with 17 bases between the two germline ends. The CDR3 runs to 14 residues. Germline CDR1 reads SGHVS; CDR2 reads FQNEAQ.

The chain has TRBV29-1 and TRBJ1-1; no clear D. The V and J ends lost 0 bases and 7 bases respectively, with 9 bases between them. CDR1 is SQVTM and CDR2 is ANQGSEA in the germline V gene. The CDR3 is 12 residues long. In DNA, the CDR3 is TGCAGCGTTGAAGATCTGAGGAATGAAGCTTTCTTT. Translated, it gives CSVEDLRNEAFF.

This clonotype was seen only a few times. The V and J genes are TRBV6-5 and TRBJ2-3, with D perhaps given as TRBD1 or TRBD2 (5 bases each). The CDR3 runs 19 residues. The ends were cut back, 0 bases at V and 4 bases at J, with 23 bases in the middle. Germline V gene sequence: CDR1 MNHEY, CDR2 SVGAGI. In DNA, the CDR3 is TGTGCCAGCAGTTACTCTGGGACCGCCTACACGGGAATTGCAGATACGCAGTATTTT. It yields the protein CASSYSGTAYTGIADTQYF.

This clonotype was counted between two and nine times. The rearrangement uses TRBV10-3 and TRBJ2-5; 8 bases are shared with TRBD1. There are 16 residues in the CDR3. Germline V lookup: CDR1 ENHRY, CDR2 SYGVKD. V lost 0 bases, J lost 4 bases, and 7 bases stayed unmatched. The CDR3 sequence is CAISESGAGGRETQYF. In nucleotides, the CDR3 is TGTGCCATCAGTGAGTCGGGGGCAGGGGGCCGAGAGACCCAGTACTTC.

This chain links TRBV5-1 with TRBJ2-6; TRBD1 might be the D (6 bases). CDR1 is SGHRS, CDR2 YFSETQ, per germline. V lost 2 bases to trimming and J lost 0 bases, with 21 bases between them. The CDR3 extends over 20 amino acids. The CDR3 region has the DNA TGCGCCAGCAGCTTTTTTATTACAGGGTCCATTAGCTCTGGGGCCAACGTCCTGACTTTC. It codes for CASSFFITGSISSGANVLTF. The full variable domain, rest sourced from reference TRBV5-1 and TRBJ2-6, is KAGVTQTPRYLIKTRGQQVTLSCSPISGHRSVSWYQQTPGQGLQFLFEYFSETQRNKGNFPGRFSGRQFSNSRSEMNVSTLELGDSALYLCASSFFITGSISSGANVLTFGAGSRLTVL.

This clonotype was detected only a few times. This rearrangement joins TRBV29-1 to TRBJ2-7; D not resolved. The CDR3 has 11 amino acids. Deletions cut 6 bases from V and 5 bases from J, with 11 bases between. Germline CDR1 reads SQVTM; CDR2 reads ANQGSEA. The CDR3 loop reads CSVRWTDEQYF. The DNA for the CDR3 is TGCAGCGTCCGATGGACCGACGAGCAGTACTTC.

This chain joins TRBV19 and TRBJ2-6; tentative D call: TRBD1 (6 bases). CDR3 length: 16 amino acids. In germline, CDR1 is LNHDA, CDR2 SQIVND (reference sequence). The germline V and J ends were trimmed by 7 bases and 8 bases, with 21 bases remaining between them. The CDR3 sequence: CASTKKGEISPNVLTF. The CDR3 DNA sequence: TGTGCCAGTACCAAGAAGGGGGAGATAAGTCCCAACGTCCTGACTTTC.

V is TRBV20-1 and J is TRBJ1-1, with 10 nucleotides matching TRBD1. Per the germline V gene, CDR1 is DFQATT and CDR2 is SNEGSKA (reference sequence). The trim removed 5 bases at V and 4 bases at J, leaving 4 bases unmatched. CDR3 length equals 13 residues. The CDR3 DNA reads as TGCAGTGCTGTAAGACAGGGGGCCACTGAAGCTTTCTTT. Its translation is CSAVRQGATEAFF.

DNA for the CDR3: TGTGCCACCAGCATTCGGGCAGGGGCCAATCAGCCCCAGCATTTT. As protein: CATSIRAGANQPQHF. The genes are TRBV15 and TRBJ1-5, with D tentatively TRBD1 (6 bases). Germline CDR1 reads LNHNV; CDR2 reads YYDKDF (reference sequence). Trimming cost V 4 bases and J 3 bases, with 13 bases left between them. This CDR3 comprises 15 residues.

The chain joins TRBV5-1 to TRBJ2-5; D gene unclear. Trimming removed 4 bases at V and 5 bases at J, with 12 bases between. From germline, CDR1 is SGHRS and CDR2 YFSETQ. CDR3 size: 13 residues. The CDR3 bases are TGCGCCAGCAGCCACCAGTTGGAGGAGACCCAGTACTTC. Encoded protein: CASSHQLEETQYF.

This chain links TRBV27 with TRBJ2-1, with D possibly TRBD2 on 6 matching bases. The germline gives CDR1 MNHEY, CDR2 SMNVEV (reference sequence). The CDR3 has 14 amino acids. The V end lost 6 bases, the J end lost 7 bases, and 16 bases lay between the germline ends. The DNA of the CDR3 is TGTGCCAGCAGGGGATGGGAGGCTCAAAATGAGCAGTTCTTC. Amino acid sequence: CASRGWEAQNEQFF.

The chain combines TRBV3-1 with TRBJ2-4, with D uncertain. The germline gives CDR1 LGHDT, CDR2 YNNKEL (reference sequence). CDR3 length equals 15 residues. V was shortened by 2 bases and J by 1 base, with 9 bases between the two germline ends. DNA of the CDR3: TGTGCCAGCAGCCAATCGACCATTGCCAAAAACATTCAGTACTTC. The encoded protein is CASSQSTIAKNIQYF.

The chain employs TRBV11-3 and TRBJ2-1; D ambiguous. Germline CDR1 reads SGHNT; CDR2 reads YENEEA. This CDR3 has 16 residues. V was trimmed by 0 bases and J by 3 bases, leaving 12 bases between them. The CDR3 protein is CASSLDGQEFYNEQFF. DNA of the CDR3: TGTGCCAGCAGCTTAGATGGGCAGGAGTTCTACAATGAGCAGTTCTTC.

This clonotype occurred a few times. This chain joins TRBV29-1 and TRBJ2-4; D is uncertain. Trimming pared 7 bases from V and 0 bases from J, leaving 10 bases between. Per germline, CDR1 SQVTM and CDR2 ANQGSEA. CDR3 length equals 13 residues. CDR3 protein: CSAADLAKNIQYF. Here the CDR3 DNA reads TGCAGCGCCGCGGATCTAGCCAAAAACATTCAGTACTTC.

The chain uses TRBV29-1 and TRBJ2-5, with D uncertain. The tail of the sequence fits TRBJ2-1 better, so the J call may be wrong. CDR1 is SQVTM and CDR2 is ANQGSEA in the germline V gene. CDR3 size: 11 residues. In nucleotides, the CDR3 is TGCAGCGTTGTGGGGTCAGGAGAGCAGTTCTTC. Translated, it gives CSVVGSGEQFF.

The CDR3 here is CASNQREEDEQYF. The CDR3 region has the DNA TGTGCCAGCAACCAGCGGGAGGAGGACGAGCAGTACTTC. The genes are TRBV28 and TRBJ2-7, with 9 bases that match TRBD2. Germline V gene sequence: CDR1 MDHEN, CDR2 SYDVKM. Trimming at V came to 7 bases and at J to 5 bases, leaving 6 bases not matched to a gene. The CDR3 length is 13 residues. Using reference TRBV28 and TRBJ2-7 for the parts outside the CDR3, the full variable domain is DVKVTQSSRYLVKRTGEKVFLECVQDMDHENMFWYRQDPGLGLRLIYFSYDVKMKEKGDIPEGYSVSREKKERFSLILESASTNQTSMYLCASNQREEDEQYFGPGTRLTVT.

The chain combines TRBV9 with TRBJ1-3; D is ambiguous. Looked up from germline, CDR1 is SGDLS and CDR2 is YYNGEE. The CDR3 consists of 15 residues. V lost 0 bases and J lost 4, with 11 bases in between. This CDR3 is CASSVVGSSGNTIYF. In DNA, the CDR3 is TGTGCCAGCAGCGTAGTAGGGTCGTCCGGAAACACCATATATTTT.

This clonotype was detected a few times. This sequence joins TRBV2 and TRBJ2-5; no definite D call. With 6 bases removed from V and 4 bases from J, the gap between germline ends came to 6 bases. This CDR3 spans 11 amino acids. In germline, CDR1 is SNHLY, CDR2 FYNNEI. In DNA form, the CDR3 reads TGTGCCAGCAGATGGGCAGAGACCCAGTACTTC. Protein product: CASRWAETQYF. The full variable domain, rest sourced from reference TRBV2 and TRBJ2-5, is EPEVTQTPSHQVTQMGQEVILRCVPISNHLYFYWYRQILGQKVEFLVSFYNNEISEKSEIFDDQFSVERPDGSNFTLKIRSTKLEDSAMYFCASRWAETQYFGPGTRLLVL.

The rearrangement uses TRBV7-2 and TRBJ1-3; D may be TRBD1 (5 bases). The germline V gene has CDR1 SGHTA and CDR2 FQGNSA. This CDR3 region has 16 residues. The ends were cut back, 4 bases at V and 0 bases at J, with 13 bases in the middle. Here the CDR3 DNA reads TGTGCCAGCAGCTCCCTCCAGGGACTCTCTGGAAACACCATATATTTT. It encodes CASSSLQGLSGNTIYF. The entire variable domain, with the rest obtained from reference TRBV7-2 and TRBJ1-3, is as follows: GAGVSQSPSNKVTEKGKDVELRCDPISGHTALYWYRQSLGQGLEFLIYFQGNSAPDKSGLPSDRFSAERTGGSVSTLTIQRTQQEDSAVYLCASSSLQGLSGNTIYFGEGSWLTVV.

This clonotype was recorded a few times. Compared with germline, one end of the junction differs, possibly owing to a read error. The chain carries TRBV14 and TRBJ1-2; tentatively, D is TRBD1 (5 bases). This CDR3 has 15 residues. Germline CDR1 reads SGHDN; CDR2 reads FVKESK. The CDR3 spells CASSQSGTGNYGCTF. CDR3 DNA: TGTGCCAGCAGCCAATCCGGGACGGGAAACTATGGCTGCACCTTC.

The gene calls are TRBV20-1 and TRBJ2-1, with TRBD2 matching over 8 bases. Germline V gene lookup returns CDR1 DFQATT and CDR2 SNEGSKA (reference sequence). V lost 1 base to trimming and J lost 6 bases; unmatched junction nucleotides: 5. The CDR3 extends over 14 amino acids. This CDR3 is CSARVAGLTNEQFF. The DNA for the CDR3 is TGCAGTGCTAGAGTAGCGGGACTTACCAATGAGCAGTTCTTC.